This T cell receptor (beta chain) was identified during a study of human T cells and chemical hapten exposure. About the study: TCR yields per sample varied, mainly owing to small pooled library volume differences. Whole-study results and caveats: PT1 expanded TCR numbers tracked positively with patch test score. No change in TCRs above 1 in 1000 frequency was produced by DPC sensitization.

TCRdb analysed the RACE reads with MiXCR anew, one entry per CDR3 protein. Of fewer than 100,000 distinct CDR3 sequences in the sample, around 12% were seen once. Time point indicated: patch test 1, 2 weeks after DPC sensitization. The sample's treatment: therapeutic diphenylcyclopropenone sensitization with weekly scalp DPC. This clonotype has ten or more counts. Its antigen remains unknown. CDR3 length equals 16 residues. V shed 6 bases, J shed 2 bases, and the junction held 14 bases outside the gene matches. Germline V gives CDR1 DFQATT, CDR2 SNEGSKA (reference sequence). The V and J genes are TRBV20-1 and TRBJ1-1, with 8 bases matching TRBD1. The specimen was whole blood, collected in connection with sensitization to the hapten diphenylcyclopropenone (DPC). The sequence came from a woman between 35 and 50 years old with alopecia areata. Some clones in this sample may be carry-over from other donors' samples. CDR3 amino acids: CSAPDLRQGTNTEAFF. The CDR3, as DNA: TGCAGTGCCCCAGACCTACGACAGGGGACAAACACTGAAGCTTTCTTT.